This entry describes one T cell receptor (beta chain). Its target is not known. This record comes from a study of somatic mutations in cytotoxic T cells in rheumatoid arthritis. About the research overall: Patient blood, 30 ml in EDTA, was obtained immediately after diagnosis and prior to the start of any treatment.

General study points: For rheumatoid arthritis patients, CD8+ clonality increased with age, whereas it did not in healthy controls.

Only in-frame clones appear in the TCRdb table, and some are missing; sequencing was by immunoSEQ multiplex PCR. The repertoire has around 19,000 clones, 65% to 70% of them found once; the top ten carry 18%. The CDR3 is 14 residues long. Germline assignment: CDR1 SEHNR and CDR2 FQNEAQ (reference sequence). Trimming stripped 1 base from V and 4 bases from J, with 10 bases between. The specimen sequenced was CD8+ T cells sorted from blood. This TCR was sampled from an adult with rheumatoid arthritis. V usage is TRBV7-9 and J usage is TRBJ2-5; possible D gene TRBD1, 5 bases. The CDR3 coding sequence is TGTGCCAGCAGCTTAGAGGGGAAGCCAGAGACCCAGTACTTC. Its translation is CASSLEGKPETQYF.